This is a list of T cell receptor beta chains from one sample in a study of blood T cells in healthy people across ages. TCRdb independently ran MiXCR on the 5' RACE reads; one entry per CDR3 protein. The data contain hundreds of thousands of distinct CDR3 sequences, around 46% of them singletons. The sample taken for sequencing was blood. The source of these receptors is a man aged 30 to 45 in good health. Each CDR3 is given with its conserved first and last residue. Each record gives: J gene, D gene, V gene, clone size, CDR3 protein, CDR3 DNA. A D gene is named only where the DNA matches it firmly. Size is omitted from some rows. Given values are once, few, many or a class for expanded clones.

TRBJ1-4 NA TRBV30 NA CAWSAANEKLFF TGTGCCTGGTCGGCAGCGAATGAAAAACTGTTTTTT
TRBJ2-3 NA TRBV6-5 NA CARSPSAPDTQYF TGTGCCCGCAGCCCTTCGGCGCCAGATACGCAGTATTTT
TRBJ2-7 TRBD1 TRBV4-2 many CASSQGTGTYEQYF TGTGCCAGCAGCCAGGGGACAGGGACCTACGAGCAGTACTTC
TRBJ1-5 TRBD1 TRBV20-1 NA CSARVIRDRGNQPQHF TGCAGTGCTAGAGTCATCAGGGACAGGGGCAATCAGCCCCAGCATTTT
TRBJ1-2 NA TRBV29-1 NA CSALPGTRDSITF TGCAGCGCGCTCCCGGGGACAAGGGATAGCATCACCTTC
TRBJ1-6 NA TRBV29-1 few CSVVIAQGENSPLHF TGCAGCGTTGTGATAGCACAGGGCGAGAATTCACCCCTCCACTTT
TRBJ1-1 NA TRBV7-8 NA CASRVEWGTEAFF TGTGCCAGCAGGGTTGAATGGGGTACTGAAGCTTTCTTT
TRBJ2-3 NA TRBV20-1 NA CSAPHRLGGTDTQYF TGCAGTGCTCCTCACCGACTAGGTGGCACAGATACGCAGTATTTT
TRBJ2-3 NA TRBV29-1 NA CSVEDDWGWGSTDTQYF TGCAGCGTTGAAGACGACTGGGGGTGGGGTAGCACAGATACGCAGTATTTT
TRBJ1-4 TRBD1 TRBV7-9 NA CASSYGQAELGEKLFF TGTGCCAGCAGCTACGGACAGGCCGAACTGGGTGAAAAACTGTTTTTT
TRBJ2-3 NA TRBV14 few CASSSQRASTDTQYF TGTGCCAGCAGCTCCCAGCGGGCTAGCACAGATACGCAGTATTTT
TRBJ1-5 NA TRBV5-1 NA CASSWGGTSNQPQHF TGCGCCAGCAGCTGGGGAGGGACAAGCAATCAGCCCCAGCATTTT
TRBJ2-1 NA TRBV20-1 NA CSARDVGLSSYNEQFF TGCAGTGCTAGAGATGTGGGACTCAGCTCCTACAATGAGCAGTTCTTC
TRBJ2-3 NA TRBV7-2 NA CASSYTRLTTSTDTQYF TGTGCCAGCAGCTATACCCGACTAACCACTAGCACAGATACGCAGTATTTT
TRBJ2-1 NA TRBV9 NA CASSPRDSYEQFF TGTGCCAGCAGCCCCCGGGACTCCTACGAGCAGTTCTTC
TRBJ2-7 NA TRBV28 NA CASSWDTAYEQYF TGTGCCAGCAGTTGGGACACTGCCTACGAGCAGTACTTC
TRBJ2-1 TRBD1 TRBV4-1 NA CASSQDPGDRAYNEQFF TGCGCCAGCAGCCAAGATCCGGGGGACAGGGCCTACAATGAGCAGTTCTTC
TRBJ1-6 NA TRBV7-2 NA CASSLVANSDNSPLHF TGTGCCAGCAGCTTAGTCGCAAACTCGGATAATTCACCCCTCCACTTT
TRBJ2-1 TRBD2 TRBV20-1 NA CSAELWTSSNEQFF TGCAGTGCGGAACTATGGACTAGTTCCAATGAGCAGTTCTTC
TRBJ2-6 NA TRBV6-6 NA CASSYPTPNVLTF TGTGCCAGCAGTTACCCTACCCCCAACGTCCTGACTTTC
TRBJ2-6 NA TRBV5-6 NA CASSLRTQRSGANVLTF TGTGCCAGCAGCTTGCGAACACAGCGCTCTGGGGCCAACGTCCTGACTTTC
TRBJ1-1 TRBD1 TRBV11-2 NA CASSWQPYRTGGKEAFF TGTGCCAGCAGCTGGCAACCCTATCGGACAGGGGGCAAGGAAGCTTTCTTT
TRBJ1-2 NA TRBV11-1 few CASSLSRGGNYGYTF TGTGCCAGCAGCTTATCCAGGGGCGGTAACTATGGCTACACCTTC
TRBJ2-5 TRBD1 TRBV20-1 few CSARNRGRGETQYF TGCAGTGCTCGGAACAGGGGGCGCGGAGAGACCCAGTACTTC
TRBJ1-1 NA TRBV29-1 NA CSVQRRLLDTEAFF TGCAGCGTCCAACGGCGTCTCTTGGACACTGAAGCTTTCTTT
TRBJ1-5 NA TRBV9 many CASSVGTVNQPQHF TGTGCCAGCAGCGTAGGAACAGTTAATCAGCCCCAGCATTTT
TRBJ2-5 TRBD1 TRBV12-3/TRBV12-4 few CASSKQGAETQYF TGTGCCAGCAGCAAACAGGGGGCAGAGACCCAGTACTTC
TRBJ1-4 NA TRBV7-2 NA CASSLEQASTNEKLFF TGTGCCAGCAGCTTAGAACAGGCTTCAACTAATGAAAAACTGTTTTTT
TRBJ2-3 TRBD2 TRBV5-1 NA CASFSSGVGDTQYF TGCGCCAGCTTTTCTAGCGGGGTGGGAGATACGCAGTATTTT
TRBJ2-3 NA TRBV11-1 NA CANSSWNSGRSSTDTQYF TGTGCCAACAGCTCCTGGAACTCGGGGCGGTCTAGCACAGATACGCAGTATTTT
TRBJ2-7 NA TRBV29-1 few CSVEGGSPYEQYF TGCAGCGTTGAAGGGGGCAGTCCCTACGAGCAGTACTTC
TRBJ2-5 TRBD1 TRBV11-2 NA CASSPTGTGGETQYF TGTGCCAGCAGCCCGACCGGGACAGGGGGAGAGACCCAGTACTTC
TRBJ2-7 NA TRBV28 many CASIKAGGYEQYF TGTGCCAGCATCAAAGCAGGAGGGTACGAGCAGTACTTC
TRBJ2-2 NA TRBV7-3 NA CASSLATEGELFF TGTGCCAGCAGCTTAGCCACCGAGGGGGAGCTGTTTTTT
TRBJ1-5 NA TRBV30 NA CAWSSRGRPQHF TGTGCCTGGAGCTCTCGGGGTCGGCCCCAGCATTTT
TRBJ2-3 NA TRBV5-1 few CASSLASGPSTDTQYF TGCGCCAGCAGCTTGGCTTCGGGGCCCAGCACAGATACGCAGTATTTT
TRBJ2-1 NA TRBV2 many CASSAGTGNEQFF TGTGCCAGCAGCGCCGGGACTGGCAATGAGCAGTTCTTC
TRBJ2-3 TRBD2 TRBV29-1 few CSVEIAGGADTQYF TGCAGCGTTGAAATAGCGGGAGGAGCAGATACGCAGTATTTT
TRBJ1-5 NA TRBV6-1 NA CASSEQPDSNQPQHF TGTGCCAGCAGTGAACAACCCGATAGCAATCAGCCCCAGCATTTT
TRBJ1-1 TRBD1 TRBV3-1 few CASSHGGQGATEAFF TGTGCCAGCAGCCACGGTGGACAGGGGGCAACTGAAGCTTTCTTT
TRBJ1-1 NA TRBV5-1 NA CASRAQSSNTEAFF TGCGCCAGCCGAGCGCAATCATCGAACACTGAAGCTTTCTTT
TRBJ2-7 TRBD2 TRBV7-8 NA CASSLMGTSAYEQYF TGTGCCAGCAGCTTGATGGGGACTAGCGCCTACGAGCAGTACTTC
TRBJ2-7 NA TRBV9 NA CASSVGAGAYNEQYF TGTGCCAGCAGCGTAGGCGCGGGGGCTTACAATGAGCAGTACTTC
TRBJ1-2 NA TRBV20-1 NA CSANRVGGGYTF TGCAGTGCAAACAGGGTTGGGGGTGGCTACACCTTC
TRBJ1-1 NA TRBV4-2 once CASSQERDTGRENTEAFF TGTGCCAGCAGCCAAGAGAGGGACACGGGGCGGGAGAACACTGAAGCTTTCTTT
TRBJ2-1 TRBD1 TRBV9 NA CASSPGQGHGEQFF TGTGCCAGCAGCCCCGGACAGGGGCATGGTGAGCAGTTCTTC
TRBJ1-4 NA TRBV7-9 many CASSPQTETNEKLFF TGTGCCAGCAGCCCCCAGACGGAAACTAATGAAAAACTGTTTTTT